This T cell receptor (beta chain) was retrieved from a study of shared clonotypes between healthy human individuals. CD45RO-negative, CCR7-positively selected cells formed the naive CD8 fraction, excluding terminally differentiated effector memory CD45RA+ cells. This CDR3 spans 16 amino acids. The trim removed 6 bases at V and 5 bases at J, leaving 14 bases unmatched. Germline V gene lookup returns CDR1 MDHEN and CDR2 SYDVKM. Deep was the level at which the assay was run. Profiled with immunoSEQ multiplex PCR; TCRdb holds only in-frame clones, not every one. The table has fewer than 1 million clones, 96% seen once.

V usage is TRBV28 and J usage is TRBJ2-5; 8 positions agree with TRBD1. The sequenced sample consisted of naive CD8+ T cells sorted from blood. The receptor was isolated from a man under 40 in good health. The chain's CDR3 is CASSPTVAGGGETQYF. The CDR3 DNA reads TGTGCCAGCAGCCCCACGGTGGCAGGGGGCGGGGAGACCCAGTACTTC.